One and the same sample provided the 20 T cell receptor beta chains below, sequenced in a study of T cell responses to AZD1222 COVID-19 vaccine. Only in-frame clones appear in the TCRdb table, and some are missing; sequencing was by immunoSEQ multiplex PCR. The table lists around 160,000 clones, 85% to 95% of them singletons. Specimen: peripheral blood, collected on day 0 of MenACWY control vaccination. Source of these receptors: an adult in good health.

This rearrangement joins TRBV5-8 to TRBJ1-4; D is uncertain. The CDR3 contains 15 residues. Trimming took 4 bases from V and 3 from J, leaving 13 bases between them. CDR1 and CDR2 (germline): SGHTS, YDEGEE. CDR3 sequence reads: CASSDVLGANEKLFF. CDR3 DNA sequence: TGTGCCAGCAGCGACGTGTTAGGAGCTAATGAAAAACTGTTTTTT.

The J gene is TRBJ2-1, the V gene TRBV5-5, with D possibly being TRBD1 (5 bases). Trimming removed 5 bases from V and 1 base from J, with 10 bases in between. This CDR3 comprises 14 residues. Per germline, CDR1 SGHKS and CDR2 YYEKEE (reference sequence). The CDR3 reads CASRGSGSYNEQFF. The CDR3 DNA reads TGTGCCAGCAGAGGTTCAGGGTCCTACAATGAGCAGTTCTTC.

This clone occurred once. V gene TRBV15 combines with J gene TRBJ2-7; D unresolved. Trimming removed 0 bases at V and 3 bases at J, with 12 bases between. Germline V gene lookup returns CDR1 LNHNV and CDR2 YYDKDF (reference sequence). This CDR3 comprises 15 residues. Written as DNA, the CDR3 is TGTGCCACCAGCAGAGATCCCGGTTTCCTCTACGAGCAGTACTTC. Its protein product is CATSRDPGFLYEQYF.

This clone was detected once. The chain carries TRBV7-9 and TRBJ2-6; a weak D match, TRBD2 (6 bases). The CDR3 extends over 16 amino acids. Germline V gene lookup returns CDR1 SEHNR and CDR2 FQNEAQ (reference sequence). V was pared by 1 base and J by 2 bases, with 9 bases between. The CDR3 DNA is TGTGCCAGCAGCTTAGTGTCGGGGGCTGGGGCCAACGTCCTGACTTTC. It codes for CASSLVSGAGANVLTF.

The chain employs TRBV30 and TRBJ1-1; unclear D gene. V lost 2 bases to trimming and J lost 0 bases, with 10 bases between them. This CDR3 spans 14 amino acids. Germline CDR1 and CDR2: GTSNPN and SVGIG (reference sequence). The CDR3 sequence: CAWSPRRLNTEAFF. In nucleotides, the CDR3 is TGTGCCTGGAGTCCGAGGCGGTTGAACACTGAAGCTTTCTTT. Supplemented by reference TRBV30 and TRBJ1-1, the full variable domain reads SQTIHQWPATLVQPVGSPLSLECTVEGTSNPNLYWYRQAAGRGLQLLFYSVGIGQISSEVPQNLSASRPQDRQFILSSKKLLLSDSGFYLCAWSPRRLNTEAFFGQGTRLTVV.

V gene TRBV7-6 combines with J gene TRBJ2-3; the match to TRBD1 covers 10 bases. J was trimmed by 2 bases and V by 0 bases; bases with no gene match: 5. This CDR3 comprises 17 residues. Germline CDR1 SGHVS, CDR2 FNYEAQ. The DNA for the CDR3 is TGTGCCAGCAGCTTAGCAGGGACAGGGGTCTTCACAGATACGCAGTATTTT. Translation gives CASSLAGTGVFTDTQYF.

The V and J genes are TRBV19 and TRBJ1-1; 9 nucleotides agree with TRBD1. The germline V gene has CDR1 LNHDA and CDR2 SQIVND (reference sequence). Trimming cost V 5 bases and J 4 bases; bases outside gene matches: 5. The CDR3 has 14 residues. The CDR3 is CASSPGQGFTEAFF. CDR3 bases: TGTGCCAGTAGTCCGGGACAGGGATTCACTGAAGCTTTCTTT.

CDR3 bases: TGTGCCAGCAGCTTTGGTACGGCAGGGGGCAGCTATGGCTACACCTTC. Translation gives CASSFGTAGGSYGYTF. The chain is built from TRBV7-3 and TRBJ1-2, with TRBD1 matching over 8 bases. Germline V gives CDR1 SGHTA, CDR2 FQGTGA. V shed 3 bases and J 4 bases; nucleotides not matched to a gene: 10. The length of the CDR3 is 16 residues.

The gene calls are TRBV7-8 and TRBJ2-3; D remains unclear. CDR3 length equals 13 residues. Germline CDR1 SGHVS, CDR2 FQNEAQ. The V gene lost 3 bases and the J gene lost 1 base, with 5 bases spanning the gap. The CDR3 loop is CASSFPGTDTQYF. The CDR3 DNA sequence: TGTGCCAGCAGCTTTCCTGGCACAGATACGCAGTATTTT.

V is TRBV27 and J is TRBJ2-2; 8 positions agree with TRBD1. The CDR3 extends over 18 amino acids. The trim removed 6 bases at V and 5 bases at J, leaving 17 bases unmatched. Germline V gene sequence: CDR1 MNHEY, CDR2 SMNVEV (reference sequence). Written as DNA, the CDR3 is TGTGCCAGCAGCTTTATTGGTCCTCCGGGACAGGCTACCGGGGAGCTGTTTTTT. Protein: CASSFIGPPGQATGELFF.

This sequence joins TRBV30 and TRBJ2-5; no firm D call. Germline V CDR1 and CDR2: GTSNPN, SVGIG (reference sequence). CDR3 size: 11 residues. Trimming shortened V by 0 bases and J by 5 bases, and 4 bases separated the two germline ends. The CDR3 DNA sequence: TGTGCCTGGAGTGTACGGGAGACCCAGTACTTC. Translation gives CAWSVRETQYF.

The CDR3 sequence is CASSLGGSNQPQHF. CDR3 in DNA: TGTGCCAGCAGTTTAGGGGGAAGCAATCAGCCCCAGCATTTT. The V gene is TRBV27, the J gene TRBJ1-5, with a weak D call TRBD1 (5 bases). Trimming removed 2 bases from V and 1 base from J, with 6 bases in between. The CDR3 covers 14 residues. Per the germline V gene, CDR1 is MNHEY and CDR2 is SMNVEV (reference sequence).

This clone has only a few counts. This chain connects TRBV4-1 to TRBJ2-7, with TRBD2 as a possible D gene (6 bases). Germline V lookup: CDR1 MGHRA, CDR2 YSYEKL. Trimming removed 2 bases from V and 2 bases from J, with 19 bases in between. The CDR3 extends over 17 amino acids. CDR3 protein: CASSQPSGRGTTYEQYF. The CDR3 nucleotides are TGCGCCAGCAGCCAACCCTCTGGGCGGGGCACAACCTACGAGCAGTACTTC.

The gene calls are TRBV6-5 and TRBJ1-5; D possibly corresponds to TRBD1 (5 bases). Per germline, CDR1 MNHEY and CDR2 SVGAGI. V was pared by 5 bases and J by 3 bases, with 8 bases between. CDR3 size: 13 residues. The CDR3: CASSQDTNQPQHF. For the CDR3, the DNA is TGTGCCAGCAGTCAGGACACCAATCAGCCCCAGCATTTT.

This rearrangement joins TRBV7-3 to TRBJ2-2, with 8 bases fitting TRBD2. Per germline, CDR1 SGHTA and CDR2 FQGTGA. V was clipped by 3 bases and J by 2 bases; unmatched bases: 14. The CDR3 length is 19 residues. This CDR3 is CASSLRPLGSGVNTGELFF. The DNA of the CDR3 is TGTGCCAGCAGCTTGCGCCCTCTAGGTAGCGGGGTTAACACCGGGGAGCTGTTTTTT.

The genes are TRBV7-3 and TRBJ2-5; D may match TRBD1 or TRBD2 (5 bases each). V gave up 3 bases and J gave up 0 bases, with 11 bases separating them. Germline CDR1 is SGHTA and CDR2 is FQGTGA. The CDR3 totals 15 residues. This chain's CDR3 is CASSLGRDHQETQYF. The CDR3 DNA sequence: TGTGCCAGCAGCTTGGGCAGGGACCACCAAGAGACCCAGTACTTC.

V and J are TRBV7-9 and TRBJ2-6, with D hard to call. Germline CDR1 and CDR2: SEHNR and FQNEAQ (reference sequence). The CDR3 covers 13 residues. Trimming removed 8 bases at V and 0 bases at J, with 5 bases between. The CDR3 region is CASGYSGANVLTF. As DNA, the CDR3 is TGTGCCAGCGGATACTCTGGGGCCAACGTCCTGACTTTC.

The CDR3, as DNA: TGTGCCAGCAGCTTATCAGAGGGGCGACCAGACTACGAGCAGTACTTC. It is translated as CASSLSEGRPDYEQYF. The rearrangement joins TRBV7-2 to TRBJ2-7, with D possibly called TRBD1 or TRBD2 (5 bases each). V was trimmed by 2 bases and J by 3 bases, leaving 17 bases between them. The CDR3 consists of 16 residues. Germline lookup yields CDR1 SGHTA and CDR2 FQGNSA. Drawing the rest from reference TRBV7-2 and TRBJ2-7, the complete variable domain is GAGVSQSPSNKVTEKGKDVELRCDPISGHTALYWYRQSLGQGLEFLIYFQGNSAPDKSGLPSDRFSAERTGGSVSTLTIQRTQQEDSAVYLCASSLSEGRPDYEQYFGPGTRLTVT.

The V and J genes are TRBV7-8 and TRBJ1-6; D call uncertain. Germline V gene data show CDR1 as SGHVS and CDR2 as FQNEAQ. V lost 5 bases and J lost 8, with 7 bases in between. CDR3 length equals 12 residues. CDR3 protein: CASSASHSPLHF. For the CDR3, the DNA is TGTGCCAGCAGCGCCTCCCATTCACCCCTCCACTTT.

The chain is built from TRBV9 and TRBJ1-1; D unclear. The CDR3 length is 15 residues. Trimming shortened V by 3 bases and J by 5 bases, and 17 bases separated the two germline ends. CDR1 is SGDLS and CDR2 is YYNGEE in the germline V gene. The CDR3 nucleotides are TGTGCCAGCAGCGCCCCGGGCTCCCTAGGGACTGAAGCTTTCTTT. Translation gives CASSAPGSLGTEAFF.